These 18 T cell receptor beta chains were sequenced from one sample in a study of control samples from healthy donors and cancer patients. The data were produced by immunoSEQ multiplex PCR, yet TCRdb's version contains in-frame clones alone and is incomplete. The data show approximately 100,000 clones, around 85% seen once. Specimen: blood. These receptors all stem from a woman aged 40 to 50 in good health.

This clone has only one observation. The chain couples TRBV19 to TRBJ1-2; maybe TRBD1 (6 bases). The V end lost 1 base, the J end lost 2 bases, and 8 bases lay between the germline ends. Germline values: CDR1 LNHDA, CDR2 SQIVND (reference sequence). This CDR3 has 14 residues. CDR3 DNA sequence: TGTGCCAGTAGTATAGGAGGACAGAACTATGGCTACACCTTC. Its protein product is CASSIGGQNYGYTF.

The rearrangement joins TRBV6-5 to TRBJ1-2, with 9 bases fitting TRBD1. The CDR3 totals 13 residues. Unmatched junction bases numbered 3, after V lost 4 bases and J lost 6 bases. The germline CDR1 and CDR2 sequences are MNHEY and SVGAGI. Written as DNA, the CDR3 is TGTGCCAGCAGTTTGGACAGGGGCCATGGCTACACCTTC. It translates to CASSLDRGHGYTF.

The chain recombines TRBV19 with TRBJ2-1; perhaps D is TRBD1 or TRBD2 (5 bases each). Germline CDR1 reads LNHDA; CDR2 reads SQIVND (reference sequence). The CDR3 length is 14 residues. The germline V and J ends were trimmed by 7 bases and 7 bases, with 17 bases remaining between them. The CDR3 DNA sequence: TGTGCCAGTACGCGGTCAGGGTCGGGGAATGAGCAGTTCTTC. Translation gives CASTRSGSGNEQFF.

The chain links TRBV7-8 to TRBJ2-3, with a possible D match to TRBD2 (6 bases). The CDR3 runs 16 residues. V lost 5 bases to trimming and J lost 2 bases, with 17 bases between them. CDR1 and CDR2 from the germline V gene are SGHVS and FQNEAQ. The CDR3 protein is CASSTRAGGDTDTQYF. The CDR3 DNA is TGTGCCAGCAGCACCCGGGCGGGCGGGGACACAGATACGCAGTATTTT.

The gene calls are TRBV19 and TRBJ2-3, with D tentatively TRBD2 (7 bases). This CDR3 contains 16 residues. Germline V lookup: CDR1 LNHDA, CDR2 SQIVND (reference sequence). Trimming took off 8 bases at V and 3 bases at J, with 21 bases between the two ends. The CDR3 nucleotides are TGTGCCAGTGGATACCTAGCGGCAGGGGAGACAGATACGCAGTATTTT. Residues: CASGYLAAGETDTQYF.

This clone was seen just once. This rearrangement joins TRBV19 to TRBJ2-5, with TRBD2 matching over 7 bases. V was clipped by 8 bases and J by 2 bases; unmatched bases: 8. The CDR3 sequence is 14 residues long. From germline, CDR1 is LNHDA and CDR2 SQIVND (reference sequence). The CDR3 bases are TGTGCCAGTCCGATTCGGGGGGAACAAGAGACCCAGTACTTC. Its translation is CASPIRGEQETQYF.

Notes on this clone: One end of the junction fails to match germline, which may point to a read error. CDR3 sequence: CASNRGLGFRKILF. CDR3 bases: TGTGCCAGCAACAGGGGGTTGGGATTTCGAAAGATCCTATTC. The chain joins TRBV5-6 to TRBJ2-7; 8 nucleotides align to TRBD1. Germline CDR1 reads SGHDT; CDR2 reads YYEEEE. This CDR3 spans 14 amino acids.

The chain employs TRBV18 and TRBJ2-7, with a weak D call TRBD1 (6 bases). The CDR3 runs 15 residues. The V gene lost 3 bases and the J gene lost 1 base, with 13 bases spanning the gap. CDR1 and CDR2 from the germline V gene are KGHSH and LQKENI. The CDR3 here is CASSPTTTGSYEQYF. The DNA for the CDR3 is TGTGCCAGCTCACCGACCACTACAGGGTCCTACGAGCAGTACTTC.

The V call is TRBV4-1, the J call TRBJ1-5; D unresolved. CDR3 length equals 15 residues. V shed 3 bases and J shed 3 bases, with 12 bases lying between them. Germline V gives CDR1 MGHRA, CDR2 YSYEKL. CDR3 sequence reads: CASSHVPGNNQPQHF. The DNA for the CDR3 is TGCGCCAGCAGCCACGTCCCGGGAAACAATCAGCCCCAGCATTTT.

This rearrangement joins TRBV29-1 to TRBJ1-1; D remains unclear. V was clipped by 5 bases and J by 1 base, with 5 bases between them. This CDR3 contains 11 residues. The germline V gene encodes CDR1 SQVTM and CDR2 ANQGSEA. CDR3 coding DNA: TGCAGCGTTACGGGGAACACTGAAGCTTTCTTT. Translating gives CSVTGNTEAFF.

This chain joins TRBV7-3 and TRBJ1-1; D perhaps matches TRBD1 (6 bases). V gave up 0 bases and J gave up 6 bases, with 17 bases separating them. The CDR3 is made up of 16 amino acids. Germline CDR1 SGHTA, CDR2 FQGTGA. CDR3 protein: CASSLTPLGGSAEAFF. In nucleotides, the CDR3 is TGTGCCAGCAGCTTAACCCCCCTCGGGGGCTCTGCTGAAGCTTTCTTT.

This rearrangement joins TRBV18 to TRBJ1-1; TRBD1 is a possible D gene (6 bases). The CDR3 covers 13 residues. Germline V gene sequence: CDR1 KGHSH, CDR2 LQKENI. V lost 6 bases and J 8 bases, leaving 16 bases between the germline ends. Here the CDR3 DNA reads TGTGCCAGCTCCCCCTGGAGTGGGACAGAAGCTTTCTTT. It is translated as CASSPWSGTEAFF. Looking up the rest from reference TRBV18 and TRBJ1-1 gives the full variable domain: NAGVMQNPRHLVRRRGQEARLRCSPMKGHSHVYWYRQLPEEGLKFMVYLQKENIIDESGMPKERFSAEFPKEGPSILRIQQVVRGDSAAYFCASSPWSGTEAFFGQGTRLTVV.

The rearrangement links TRBV9 to TRBJ2-2; D uncertain. The germline V and J ends were trimmed by 3 bases and 1 base, with 7 bases remaining between them. The CDR3 loop spans 14 amino acids. Germline lookup yields CDR1 SGDLS and CDR2 YYNGEE. The CDR3 spells CASSAPKNTGELFF. In nucleotides, the CDR3 is TGTGCCAGCAGCGCCCCGAAGAACACCGGGGAGCTGTTTTTT. Filled out from reference TRBV9 and TRBJ2-2, the complete variable domain reads DSGVTQTPKHLITATGQRVTLRCSPRSGDLSVYWYQQSLDQGLQFLIQYYNGEERAKGNILERFSAQQFPDLHSELNLSSLELGDSALYFCASSAPKNTGELFFGEGSRLTVL.

This chain uses TRBV19 with TRBJ1-1; possibly TRBD1 for D (5 bases). CDR3 size: 13 residues. V was trimmed by 7 bases and J by 5 bases, leaving 14 bases between them. Germline assignment: CDR1 LNHDA and CDR2 SQIVND (reference sequence). CDR3 protein: CASTPRGSTEAFF. The CDR3 DNA follows: TGTGCCAGTACCCCGCGGGGGTCGACTGAAGCTTTCTTT.

The chain combines TRBV5-1 with TRBJ1-5; no reliable D call. The V gene lost 0 bases and the J gene lost 6 bases, with 13 bases spanning the gap. The CDR3 spans 15 residues. Per germline, CDR1 SGHRS and CDR2 YFSETQ. CDR3 in DNA: TGCGCCAGCAGCTTGGCCGGGCAGGACGGTCAGCCCCAGCATTTT. Translated: CASSLAGQDGQPQHF.

The rearrangement joins TRBV7-8 to TRBJ2-3; 11 nucleotides align to TRBD1. The V gene's germline CDR1 is SGHVS and CDR2 FQNEAQ. The V and J ends lost 1 base and 4 bases, in that order; junction bases with no gene match: 4. This CDR3 has 16 amino acids. The CDR3 DNA reads as TGTGCCAGCAGCTTAGGGGACAGGGGGAGGGCAGATACGCAGTATTTT. Its translation is CASSLGDRGRADTQYF.

The rearrangement joins TRBV27 to TRBJ1-6, with 7 bases aligning to TRBD1. The CDR3 consists of 16 residues. Germline V lookup: CDR1 MNHEY, CDR2 SMNVEV (reference sequence). Losses at the gene ends were 0 bases for V and 2 bases for J; bases not matched to a gene: 1. CDR3 region: CASSLSQGTYNSPLHF. In DNA, the CDR3 is TGTGCCAGCAGTTTATCACAGGGGACCTATAATTCACCCCTCCACTTT.

This chain links TRBV6-1 with TRBJ2-2, with 12 bases that match TRBD2. CDR1 is MNHNS and CDR2 is SASEGT in the germline V gene. V was pared by 3 bases and J by 7 bases, with 12 bases of the junction left unmatched. CDR3 length equals 18 residues. The CDR3 spells CASSDQGLAGGQGGELFF. DNA for the CDR3: TGTGCCAGCAGTGATCAAGGCCTAGCGGGGGGGCAAGGCGGGGAGCTGTTTTTT.